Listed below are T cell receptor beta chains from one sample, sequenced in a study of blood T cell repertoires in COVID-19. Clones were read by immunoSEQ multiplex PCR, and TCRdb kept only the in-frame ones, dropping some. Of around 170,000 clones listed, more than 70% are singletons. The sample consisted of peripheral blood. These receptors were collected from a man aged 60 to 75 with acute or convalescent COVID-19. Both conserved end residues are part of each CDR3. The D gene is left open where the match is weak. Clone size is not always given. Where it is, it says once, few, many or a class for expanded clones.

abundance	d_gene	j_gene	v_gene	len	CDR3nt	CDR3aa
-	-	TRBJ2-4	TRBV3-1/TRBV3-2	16	TGTGCCAGCAGCCAAGCGACGGGGGGCATGAAAAACATTCAGTACTTC	CASSQATGGMKNIQYF
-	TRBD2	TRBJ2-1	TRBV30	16	TGTGCCTGGAGTCAAGGACTAGCGCCATCCTACAATGAGCAGTTCTTC	CAWSQGLAPSYNEQFF
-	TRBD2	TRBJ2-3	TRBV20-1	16	TGCAGTGCTAGTCAATGGCTAGCGGGGGCCAAAGATACGCAGTATTTT	CSASQWLAGAKDTQYF
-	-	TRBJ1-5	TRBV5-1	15	TGCGCCAGCAGCCGCGAGGGAGGCTACAATCAGCCCCAGCATTTT	CASSREGGYNQPQHF
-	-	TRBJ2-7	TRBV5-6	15	TGTGCCAGCAGCTTGGGACTGACAGGAAGTTTAGAGCAGTACTTC	CASSLGLTGSLEQYF
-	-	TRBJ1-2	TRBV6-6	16	TGTGCCAGCAGCCCACGGGGAGGGACCAACAACTATGGCTACACCTTC	CASSPRGGTNNYGYTF
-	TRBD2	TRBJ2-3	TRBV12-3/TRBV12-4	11	TGTGCCAGCAGCCCGGGACTAGGCGGGTATTTT	CASSPGLGGYF
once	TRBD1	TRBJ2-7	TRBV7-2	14	TGTGCCAGCAGCTTTTGGGACAGGGGGTACGAGCAGTACTTC	CASSFWDRGYEQYF
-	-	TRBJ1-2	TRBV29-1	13	TGCAGCGTTGATGGGGGCGCCCGTTTTGGCTACACCTTC	CSVDGGARFGYTF
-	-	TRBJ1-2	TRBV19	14	TGTGCCAGTAGTATGGAGGGACTAACGGGGGGCTACACCTTC	CASSMEGLTGGYTF
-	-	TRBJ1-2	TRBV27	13	TGTGCCAGCAGTTTCGGACAGAGCTATGGCTACACCTTC	CASSFGQSYGYTF
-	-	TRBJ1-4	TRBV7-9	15	TGTGCCAGCAGCTCGACTTCAGGGGCAGGGGAAAAACTGTTTTTT	CASSSTSGAGEKLFF
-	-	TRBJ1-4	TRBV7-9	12	TGTGCCAGCAGCTTAGAGCCCGGGAAACTGTTTTTT	CASSLEPGKLFF
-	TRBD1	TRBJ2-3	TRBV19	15	TGTGCCAGTTCCTGGACAGGTCCGTTACCAGATACGCAGTATTTT	CASSWTGPLPDTQYF
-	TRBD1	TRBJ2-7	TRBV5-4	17	TGTGCCAGCAGCTTGGGCGGGACAGGGGGGGCCTCCTACGAGCAGTACTTC	CASSLGGTGGASYEQYF
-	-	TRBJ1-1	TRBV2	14	TGTGCCAGCAGTGTGGCGGGAGGTCGGGCTGAAGCTTTCTTT	CASSVAGGRAEAFF
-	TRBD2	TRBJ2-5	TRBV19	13	TGTGCCAGTAGTCGAGGACTAGCGGGGGTTCAGTACTTC	CASSRGLAGVQYF
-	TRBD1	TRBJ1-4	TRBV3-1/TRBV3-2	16	TGTGCCAGCAGCCAACGACCGGGACAGGTTAATGAAAAACTGTTTTTT	CASSQRPGQVNEKLFF
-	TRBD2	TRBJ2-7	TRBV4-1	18	TGCGCCAGCAGCCAAGTCCCGACTAGCGGGGGACCCTTGGGGGAGCAGTACTTC	CASSQVPTSGGPLGEQYF
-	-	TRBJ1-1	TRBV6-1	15	TGTGCCAGCAGTGAACCCCACCAGGCTAACACTGAAGCTTTCTTT	CASSEPHQANTEAFF
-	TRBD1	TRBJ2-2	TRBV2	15	TGTGCCAGCAGCCTCACAGGGGGTCAGTTCGGGGAGCTGTTTTTT	CASSLTGGQFGELFF
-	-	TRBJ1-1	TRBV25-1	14	TGTGCCAGCAGTGAATATAGCGGGAAAACTGAAGCTTTCTTT	CASSEYSGKTEAFF